The rows below give T cell receptor beta chains drawn from one sample of a study of T-cell memory formation after mild COVID-19. TCRdb passed the 5' RACE reads through MiXCR, listing each CDR3 protein once. The table includes approximately 170,000 distinct CDR3 sequences, 10% to 15% detected once. Input material: PBMCs or a T cell subset sorted from them (not recorded which). These receptors all come from a man aged 18 to 30 who had mild COVID-19 (a few samples of this study predate the infection). Cell type and time point are not known. The CDR3 runs from the conserved cysteine through the conserved F or W. D genes are given only for firm matches. Only some rows state a clone size, as once, few, many or a class for expanded clones.

clone_size j_call d_call v_call cdr3_aa cdr3_nt
NA TRBJ2-2 TRBD1 TRBV2 CATRAGGNTGELFF TGTGCCACCCGAGCAGGGGGCAACACCGGGGAGCTGTTTTTT
NA TRBJ2-5 NA TRBV7-9 CASSSWGTQYF TGTGCCAGCAGCAGTTGGGGCACCCAGTACTTC
few TRBJ1-1 NA TRBV7-2 CASSSITGTLRAFF TGTGCCAGCAGCTCAATTACCGGGACTCTAAGGGCTTTCTTT
NA TRBJ2-3 TRBD2 TRBV5-1 CASSLGLAGTSTDTQYF TGCGCCAGCAGCTTGGGGCTAGCGGGTACTAGCACAGATACGCAGTATTTT
many TRBJ2-3 NA TRBV4-3 CASSPGPGDTQYF TGCGCCAGCAGCCCCGGACCGGGAGATACGCAGTATTTT
NA TRBJ2-3 NA TRBV4-1 CASSQVGRSRTRTDTQYF TGCGCCAGCAGCCAAGTGGGGCGCTCCCGAACACGCACAGATACGCAGTATTTT
NA TRBJ2-7 NA TRBV5-1 CASSLVVGRSYEQYF TGCGCCAGCAGCTTGGTAGTCGGCAGAAGCTACGAGCAGTACTTC
once TRBJ1-4 NA TRBV12-3/TRBV12-4 CASSRIDRLPEKLFF TGTGCCAGCAGTCGGATCGACAGGTTGCCTGAAAAACTGTTTTTT
few TRBJ1-1 TRBD1 TRBV7-9 CASSFEDREAFF TGTGCCAGCAGCTTTGAGGACAGGGAAGCTTTCTTT
NA TRBJ2-3 TRBD2 TRBV7-2 CASSPGGNTDTQYF TGTGCCAGCAGCCCCGGGGGGAACACAGATACGCAGTATTTT
NA TRBJ1-1 TRBD1 TRBV6-6 CASSTHVGQGASEAFF TGTGCCAGCAGTACCCATGTCGGACAGGGGGCCTCAGAAGCTTTCTTT
few TRBJ2-3 NA TRBV10-3 CAISESRSGTDTQYF TGTGCCATCAGTGAGTCGAGGAGTGGCACAGATACGCAGTATTTT
many TRBJ1-1 TRBD1 TRBV7-2 CASSWGQGHTEAFF TGTGCCAGCAGCTGGGGACAGGGACACACTGAAGCTTTCTTT
NA TRBJ2-2 NA TRBV5-1 CASSTGRTNTGELFF TGCGCCAGCAGCACGGGCCGAACGAACACCGGGGAGCTGTTTTTT
few TRBJ2-3 TRBD1 TRBV12-3/TRBV12-4 CASITYRGPPYF TGTGCCAGCATTACATACAGGGGGCCGCCGTATTTT